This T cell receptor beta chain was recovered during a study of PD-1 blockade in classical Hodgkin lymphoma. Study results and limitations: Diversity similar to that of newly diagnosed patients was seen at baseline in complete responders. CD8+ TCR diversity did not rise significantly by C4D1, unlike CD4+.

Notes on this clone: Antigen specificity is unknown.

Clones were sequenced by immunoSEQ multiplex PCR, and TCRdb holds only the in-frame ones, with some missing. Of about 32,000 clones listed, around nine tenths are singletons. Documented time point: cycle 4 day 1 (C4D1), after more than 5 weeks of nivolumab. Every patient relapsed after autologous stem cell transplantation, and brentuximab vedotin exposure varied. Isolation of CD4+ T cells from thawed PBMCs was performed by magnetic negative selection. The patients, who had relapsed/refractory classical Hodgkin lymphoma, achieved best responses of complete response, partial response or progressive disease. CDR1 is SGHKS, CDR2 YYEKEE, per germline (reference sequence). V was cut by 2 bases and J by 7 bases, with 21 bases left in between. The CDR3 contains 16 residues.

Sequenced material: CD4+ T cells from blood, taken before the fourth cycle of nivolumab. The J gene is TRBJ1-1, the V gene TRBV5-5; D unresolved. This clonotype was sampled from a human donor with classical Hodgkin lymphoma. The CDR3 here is CASSFGRTPKEGEAFF. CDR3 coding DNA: TGTGCCAGCAGCTTCGGCCGGACCCCCAAGGAGGGTGAAGCTTTCTTT.